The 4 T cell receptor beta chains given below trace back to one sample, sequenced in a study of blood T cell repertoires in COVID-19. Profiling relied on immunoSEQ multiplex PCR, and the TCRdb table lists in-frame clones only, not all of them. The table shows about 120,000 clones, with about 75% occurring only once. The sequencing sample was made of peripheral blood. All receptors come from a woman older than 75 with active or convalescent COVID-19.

The CDR3 reads CASSWRRPGNSYGYTF. DNA of the CDR3: TGTGCCAGCAGTTGGCGCAGACCTGGAAACAGCTATGGCTACACCTTC. The genes are TRBV27 and TRBJ1-2; D is undetermined. Deletions cut 4 bases from V and 4 bases from J, with 19 bases between. CDR3 length: 16 residues. CDR1 and CDR2 from the germline V gene are MNHEY and SMNVEV (reference sequence).

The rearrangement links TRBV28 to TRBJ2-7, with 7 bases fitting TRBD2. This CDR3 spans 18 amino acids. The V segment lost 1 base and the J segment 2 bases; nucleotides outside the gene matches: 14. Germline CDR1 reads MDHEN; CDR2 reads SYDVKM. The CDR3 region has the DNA TGTGCCAGCAGTTTATTGGGCTTTCGGGCTAGCGGACCCTACGAGCAGTACTTC. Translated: CASSLLGFRASGPYEQYF.

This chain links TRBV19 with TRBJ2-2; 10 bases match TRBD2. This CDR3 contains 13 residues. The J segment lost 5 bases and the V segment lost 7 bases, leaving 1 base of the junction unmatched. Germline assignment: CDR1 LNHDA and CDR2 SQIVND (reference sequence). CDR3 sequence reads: CASKLAGTGELFF. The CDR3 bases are TGTGCCAGTAAACTAGCGGGGACCGGGGAGCTGTTTTTT.

This CDR3 is CSVVRGGETQYF. CDR3 bases: TGCAGCGTTGTTCGGGGAGGGGAGACCCAGTACTTC. V is TRBV29-1 and J is TRBJ2-5, with 7 bases lining up with TRBD2. V lost 4 bases and J lost 5; bases outside the gene matches: 4. CDR1 and CDR2 (germline): SQVTM, ANQGSEA. This CDR3 is 12 amino acids long.